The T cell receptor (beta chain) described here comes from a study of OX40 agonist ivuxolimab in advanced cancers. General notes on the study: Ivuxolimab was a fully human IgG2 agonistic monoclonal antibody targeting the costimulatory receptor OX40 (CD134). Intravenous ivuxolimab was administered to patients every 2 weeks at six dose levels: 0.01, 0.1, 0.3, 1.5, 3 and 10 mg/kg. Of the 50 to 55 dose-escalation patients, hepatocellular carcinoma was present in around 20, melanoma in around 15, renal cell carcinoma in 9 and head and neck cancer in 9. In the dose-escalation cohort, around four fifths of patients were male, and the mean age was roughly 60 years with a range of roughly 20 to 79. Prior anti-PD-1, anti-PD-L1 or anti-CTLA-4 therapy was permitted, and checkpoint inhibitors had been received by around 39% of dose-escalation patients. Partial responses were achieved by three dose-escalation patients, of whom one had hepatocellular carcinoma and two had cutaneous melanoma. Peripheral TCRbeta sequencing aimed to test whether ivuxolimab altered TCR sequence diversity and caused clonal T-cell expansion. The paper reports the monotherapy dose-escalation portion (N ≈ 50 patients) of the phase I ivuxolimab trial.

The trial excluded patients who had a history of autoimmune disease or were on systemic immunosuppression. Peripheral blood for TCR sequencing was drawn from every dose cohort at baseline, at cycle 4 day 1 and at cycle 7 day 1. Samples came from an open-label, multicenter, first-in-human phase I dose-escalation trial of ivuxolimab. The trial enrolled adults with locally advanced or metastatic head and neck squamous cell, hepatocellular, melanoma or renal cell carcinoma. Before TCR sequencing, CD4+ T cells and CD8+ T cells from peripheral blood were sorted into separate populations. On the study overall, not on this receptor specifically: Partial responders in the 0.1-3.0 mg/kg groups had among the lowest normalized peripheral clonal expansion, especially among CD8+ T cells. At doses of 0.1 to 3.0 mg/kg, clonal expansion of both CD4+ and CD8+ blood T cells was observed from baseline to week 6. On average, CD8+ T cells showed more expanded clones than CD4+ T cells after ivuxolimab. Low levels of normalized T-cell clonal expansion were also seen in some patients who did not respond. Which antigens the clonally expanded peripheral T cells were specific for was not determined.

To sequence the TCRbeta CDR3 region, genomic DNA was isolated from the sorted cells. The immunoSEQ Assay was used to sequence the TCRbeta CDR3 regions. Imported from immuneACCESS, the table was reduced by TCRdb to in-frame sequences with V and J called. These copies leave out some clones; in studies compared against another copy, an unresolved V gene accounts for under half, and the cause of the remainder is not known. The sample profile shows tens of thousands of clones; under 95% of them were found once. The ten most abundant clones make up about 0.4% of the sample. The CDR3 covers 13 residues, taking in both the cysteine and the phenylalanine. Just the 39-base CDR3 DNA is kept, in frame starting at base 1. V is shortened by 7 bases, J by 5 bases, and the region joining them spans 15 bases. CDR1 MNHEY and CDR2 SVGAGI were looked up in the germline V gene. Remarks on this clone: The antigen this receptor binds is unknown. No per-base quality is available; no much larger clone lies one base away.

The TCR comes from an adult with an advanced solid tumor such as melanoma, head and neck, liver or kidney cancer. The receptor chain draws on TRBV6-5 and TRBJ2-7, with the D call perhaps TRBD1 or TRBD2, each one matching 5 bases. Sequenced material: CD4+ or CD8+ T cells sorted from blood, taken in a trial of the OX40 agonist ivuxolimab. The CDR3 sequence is CASTRVRGDEQYF. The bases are TGTGCCAGCACTCGGGTGAGGGGAGACGAGCAGTACTTC.